The rows below give T cell receptor beta chains drawn from one sample of a study of T cells after yellow fever vaccination. TCRdb redid the calling of the 5' RACE reads with MiXCR, one entry per CDR3 protein. The data contain 150,000 to 200,000 distinct CDR3 sequences, about 11% of them singletons. Source: CD8+ T cells sorted from PBMCs, taken 15 days after the yellow fever booster vaccination. These receptors all stem from a man aged 18-30 years who received the YFV17D yellow fever vaccine. The CDR3 runs from the conserved cysteine through the conserved F or W. Fields, in order: CDR3 protein, CDR3 DNA, V gene, clone size, J gene, D gene. A D gene is named only where the DNA matches it firmly. Clone size, where shown, is once, few, many, or a class for clones that have expanded.

CDR3 protein: CASSYSGSPDTQYF; CDR3 DNA: TGTGCCAGCAGTTACTCAGGCAGCCCAGATACGCAGTATTTT; V gene: TRBV6-5; clone size: few; J gene: TRBJ2-3; D gene: .
CDR3 protein: CASSHRGGAYNEQFF; CDR3 DNA: TGTGCCAGCAGCCACCGGGGGGGGGCCTACAATGAGCAGTTCTTC; V gene: TRBV14; clone size: .; J gene: TRBJ2-1; D gene: TRBD2
CDR3 protein: CASSVGSSYEQFF; CDR3 DNA: TGTGCCAGCAGCGTAGGAAGTAGTTATGAGCAGTTCTTC; V gene: TRBV9; clone size: few; J gene: TRBJ2-1; D gene: .
CDR3 protein: CASSAIANTGELFF; CDR3 DNA: TGTGCCAGCAGTGCAATCGCGAACACCGGGGAGCTGTTTTTT; V gene: TRBV7-9; clone size: many; J gene: TRBJ2-2; D gene: .
CDR3 protein: CASPTGGGGNQPQHF; CDR3 DNA: TGTGCCAGCCCGACAGGCGGTGGCGGCAATCAGCCCCAGCATTTT; V gene: TRBV3-2; clone size: few; J gene: TRBJ1-5; D gene: .
CDR3 protein: CASSQDFPRNYGYTF; CDR3 DNA: TGCGCCAGCAGCCAAGATTTTCCACGGAACTATGGCTACACCTTC; V gene: TRBV4-3; clone size: many; J gene: TRBJ1-2; D gene: .
CDR3 protein: CASSSQSDDTYNEQFF; CDR3 DNA: TGTGCCAGCAGCTCCCAATCCGACGACACCTACAATGAGCAGTTCTTC; V gene: TRBV7-8; clone size: few; J gene: TRBJ2-1; D gene: .
CDR3 protein: CASSSGVLTEQFF; CDR3 DNA: TGTGCCAGCAGTAGCGGGGTTCTCACTGAGCAGTTCTTC; V gene: TRBV27; clone size: .; J gene: TRBJ2-1; D gene: TRBD2
CDR3 protein: CASRRWGSYNSPLHF; CDR3 DNA: TGTGCCAGCAGAAGGTGGGGGTCCTATAATTCACCCCTCCACTTT; V gene: TRBV13; clone size: .; J gene: TRBJ1-6; D gene: .
CDR3 protein: CASSQEAGGALNNEQFF; CDR3 DNA: TGTGCCAGCAGCCAAGAAGCGGGGGGGGCCCTCAACAATGAGCAGTTCTTC; V gene: TRBV3-1; clone size: .; J gene: TRBJ2-1; D gene: TRBD2
CDR3 protein: CASSQEHSGDWLDTQYF; CDR3 DNA: TGCGCCAGCAGCCAAGAACATAGCGGGGACTGGTTAGATACGCAGTATTTT; V gene: TRBV4-1; clone size: .; J gene: TRBJ2-3; D gene: TRBD2
CDR3 protein: CASSVVAGGRNNEQFF; CDR3 DNA: TGTGCCAGCAGCGTAGTGGCGGGGGGTCGAAACAATGAGCAGTTCTTC; V gene: TRBV9; clone size: few; J gene: TRBJ2-1; D gene: TRBD2
CDR3 protein: CASSPGQGDNSPLHF; CDR3 DNA: TGTGCCAGCAGCCCGGGACAGGGGGATAATTCACCCCTCCACTTT; V gene: TRBV4-2; clone size: many; J gene: TRBJ1-6; D gene: TRBD1
CDR3 protein: CASSQDAFKKETQYF; CDR3 DNA: TGCGCCAGCAGCCAAGATGCTTTCAAGAAAGAGACCCAGTACTTC; V gene: TRBV4-3; clone size: .; J gene: TRBJ2-5; D gene: .
CDR3 protein: CASRTGRWGYTF; CDR3 DNA: TGTGCCAGCAGAACAGGTCGCTGGGGCTACACCTTC; V gene: TRBV12-3/TRBV12-4; clone size: .; J gene: TRBJ1-2; D gene: .
CDR3 protein: CASFGQGLYYGYTF; CDR3 DNA: TGTGCCAGTTTCGGTCAGGGCTTGTACTATGGCTACACCTTC; V gene: TRBV19; clone size: few; J gene: TRBJ1-2; D gene: .
CDR3 protein: CASPNGTGGIYGYTF; CDR3 DNA: TGTGCCAGCCCAAACGGAACAGGGGGCATCTATGGCTACACCTTC; V gene: TRBV7-9; clone size: few; J gene: TRBJ1-2; D gene: TRBD1
CDR3 protein: CASSYIGQGEKAYGYTF; CDR3 DNA: TGTGCCAGCAGTTACATCGGACAGGGGGAAAAGGCCTATGGCTACACCTTC; V gene: TRBV6-5; clone size: few; J gene: TRBJ1-2; D gene: TRBD1
CDR3 protein: CASRGTSGVGGYEQYF; CDR3 DNA: TGTGCCAGCAGGGGGACTAGCGGGGTGGGTGGTTACGAGCAGTACTTC; V gene: TRBV12-3/TRBV12-4; clone size: many; J gene: TRBJ2-7; D gene: TRBD2
CDR3 protein: CASSPFWSRGETQYF; CDR3 DNA: TGTGCCAGCAGCCCCTTTTGGAGTAGGGGGGAGACCCAGTACTTC; V gene: TRBV4-2; clone size: few; J gene: TRBJ2-5; D gene: .
CDR3 protein: CASSLGQGWGETQYF; CDR3 DNA: TGTGCCAGCAGCTTAGGACAGGGATGGGGAGAGACCCAGTACTTC; V gene: TRBV7-6; clone size: .; J gene: TRBJ2-5; D gene: TRBD1
CDR3 protein: CATSDSTRLGTVTDTQYF; CDR3 DNA: TGTGCCACCAGTGATTCAACCCGGCTCGGCACAGTTACAGATACGCAGTATTTT; V gene: TRBV24-1; clone size: few; J gene: TRBJ2-3; D gene: .
CDR3 protein: CASSYTRSGTEAFF; CDR3 DNA: TGTGCCAGCAGTTACACCAGGTCTGGCACTGAAGCTTTCTTT; V gene: TRBV6-2/TRBV6-3; clone size: many; J gene: TRBJ1-1; D gene: .
CDR3 protein: CARGLLLRDRTTNTGELFF; CDR3 DNA: TGTGCTCGTGGTTTGCTTCTACGGGACAGGACTACGAACACCGGGGAGCTGTTTTTT; V gene: TRBV12-5; clone size: few; J gene: TRBJ2-2; D gene: TRBD1
CDR3 protein: CSAREAGGHVDEQFF; CDR3 DNA: TGCAGTGCTAGAGAGGCGGGGGGGCACGTCGATGAGCAGTTCTTC; V gene: TRBV20-1; clone size: .; J gene: TRBJ2-1; D gene: TRBD2
CDR3 protein: CASSLAGANYGYTF; CDR3 DNA: TGTGCCAGCAGTTTGGCAGGGGCTAACTATGGCTACACCTTC; V gene: TRBV28; clone size: few; J gene: TRBJ1-2; D gene: .
CDR3 protein: CASSWTGGPMNTEAFF; CDR3 DNA: TGTGCCAGTAGTTGGACAGGGGGCCCCATGAACACTGAAGCTTTCTTT; V gene: TRBV19; clone size: .; J gene: TRBJ1-1; D gene: TRBD1
CDR3 protein: CASSLALAGRDAEAFF; CDR3 DNA: TGTGCCAGCAGCTTGGCCTTGGCAGGGAGGGACGCTGAAGCTTTCTTT; V gene: TRBV5-6; clone size: few; J gene: TRBJ1-1; D gene: .
CDR3 protein: CASSLEAGNYEQYF; CDR3 DNA: TGTGCCAGCAGCTTGGAGGCCGGGAACTACGAGCAGTACTTC; V gene: TRBV5-4; clone size: few; J gene: TRBJ2-7; D gene: .
CDR3 protein: CASSLGGLTEAFF; CDR3 DNA: TGTGCCAGCAGCTTAGGAGGTCTCACTGAAGCTTTCTTT; V gene: TRBV7-9; clone size: many; J gene: TRBJ1-1; D gene: .
CDR3 protein: CASSHEGPMNTEAFF; CDR3 DNA: TGTGCCAGCAGTCACGAGGGGCCTATGAACACTGAAGCTTTCTTT; V gene: TRBV6-5; clone size: .; J gene: TRBJ1-1; D gene: .
CDR3 protein: CASSAYVGETQYF; CDR3 DNA: TGTGCCAGCAGCGCCTACGTCGGGGAGACCCAGTACTTC; V gene: TRBV7-6; clone size: few; J gene: TRBJ2-5; D gene: .
CDR3 protein: CASSGREYSPLHF; CDR3 DNA: TGTGCCAGCAGCGGCCGCGAGTATTCACCCCTCCACTTT; V gene: TRBV7-2; clone size: .; J gene: TRBJ1-6; D gene: .
CDR3 protein: CASSDRGKAGEQYF; CDR3 DNA: TGTGCCAGCAGTGACCGGGGCAAGGCAGGCGAGCAGTACTTC; V gene: TRBV6-1; clone size: once; J gene: TRBJ2-7; D gene: .
CDR3 protein: CASSRTDYSNQPQHF; CDR3 DNA: TGTGCCAGCAGCCGGACAGATTATAGCAATCAGCCCCAGCATTTT; V gene: TRBV6-2/TRBV6-3; clone size: few; J gene: TRBJ1-5; D gene: .
CDR3 protein: CASSQTVNQPQHF; CDR3 DNA: TGTGCCAGCAGTCAGACAGTCAATCAGCCCCAGCATTTT; V gene: TRBV12-3/TRBV12-4; clone size: .; J gene: TRBJ1-5; D gene: .
CDR3 protein: CASSVAGFAYNSPLHF; CDR3 DNA: TGTGCCAGCAGCGTAGCAGGGTTTGCCTATAATTCACCCCTCCACTTT; V gene: TRBV9; clone size: .; J gene: TRBJ1-6; D gene: .
CDR3 protein: CSARDKGREQFF; CDR3 DNA: TGCAGTGCTAGAGATAAAGGAAGGGAGCAGTTCTTC; V gene: TRBV20-1; clone size: few; J gene: TRBJ2-1; D gene: .
CDR3 protein: CASSLRTSGNQETQYF; CDR3 DNA: TGTGCCAGCTCACTCCGGACTAGCGGAAACCAAGAGACCCAGTACTTC; V gene: TRBV18; clone size: .; J gene: TRBJ2-5; D gene: TRBD2
CDR3 protein: CASSLFGGEAFF; CDR3 DNA: TGCGCCAGCAGCTTGTTTGGTGGTGAAGCTTTCTTT; V gene: TRBV5-1; clone size: .; J gene: TRBJ1-1; D gene: .